This T cell receptor beta chain was documented in a study of metastatic and nonmetastatic thyroid tumors (dated by TCRdb to the early 2020s). In terms of the full investigation: For patients with malignant and with benign thyroid disease, the researchers compared repertoires between peripheral blood samples and tumor or nodule tissue samples. Beyond this particular receptor, the publication reports: In both blood and tumor samples, malignant tumors were reported to have significantly higher TCR beta diversity than benign nodules.

The table lists this clone with many counts. Its cognate antigen has yet to be identified. No base quality values were provided; no much bigger clone lies one nucleotide off. No treatment had been received by any patient before thyroid surgery. Using T-cell receptor beta sequencing, the researchers looked back retrospectively at clinical samples from patients, gathered between about 2012 and 2019. Libraries came from PCR. The instrument was an Illumina HiSeq 4000. High-throughput sequencing was used to profile the TCR beta-chain CDR3 region of each patient. Per the authors' processing: A classifier to discriminate distant-metastatic papillary thyroid cancer patients was built from CDR3 differences across clinicopathological groups. To measure repertoire diversity the researchers used the Shannon index, while the Morisita-Horn index served to gauge how similar the tumor and blood repertoires were. TCRdb passed the public sequencing reads through fastp at Q25 and MiXCR, retaining productive beta sequences. The V and J calls and clone size are TCRdb's, not the authors'. The sample records around 34,000 clones, around 20% of which are singletons. The ten largest account for approximately 8.1% of the sample.

The CDR3 starts with the cysteine, ends with the phenylalanine, and has 13 residues. Of the read, only the CDR3 DNA is kept; its 39 bases are in frame from base 1. Based on the germline V gene, the CDR1 and CDR2 sequences are MNHNS and SASEGT. Between the V and J ends, shortened by 7 bases and 0 bases respectively, the junction contains 10 bases. The sequenced sample consisted of blood. Recombination joined TRBV6-1 with TRBJ2-7; the D gene is unclear. This clonotype was obtained from a female donor with papillary thyroid cancer or a benign thyroid nodule (not recorded which). Some clones in this sample may be carry-over from other donors' samples. The nucleotide sequence reads as follows: TGTGCCAGCACGAGGACGGTCTCCTACGAGCAGTACTTC. This sequence encodes CASTRTVSYEQYF.